The source of this T cell receptor beta chain is a study of blood T cell repertoires in COVID-19. In the study overall: COVID-19 samples collected from the United States, Italy and Spain covered acute and convalescent phases. Nucleic acid was either cDNA or gDNA, and it came from T cells, B-cell-depleted T cells, or PBMCs.

V lost 3 bases, J lost 3 bases, and 9 bases lay in between. The germline gives CDR1 SNHLY, CDR2 FYNNEI. The CDR3 totals 14 residues. In the study's own analysis: By means of reference gene primer amplification, nucleated cell counts were estimated. Repertoires were generated with immunoSEQ multiplex PCR, while TCRdb's copy carries only in-frame clones and drops some. For V, J and clone size, that table is used; D and trimming come from the DNA. The sample yields 13,000 or so clones, 83% seen once. This receptor was obtained from a man aged 35 to 55 with active or convalescent COVID-19. This sequence joins TRBV2 and TRBJ1-5; no firm D call. The sequenced sample was peripheral blood. This CDR3 is CASSESANNQPQHF. CDR3 nucleotides: TGTGCCAGCAGTGAGAGTGCCAACAATCAGCCCCAGCATTTT.